This record looks at one T cell receptor beta chain sequence and its context. Its specificity is not known. The sample belongs to a study of T cell clonotyping in hematopoietic cell transplantation. The CDR3 contains 15 residues. With V trimmed by 0 bases and J by 5 bases, 5 bases remained unmatched. The germline V gene encodes CDR1 LNHNV and CDR2 YYDKDF (reference sequence). Assay used: immunoSEQ multiplex PCR; TCRdb lists only in-frame clones, some missing. This repertoire shows 6,000 to 9,000 clones, about 91% found once; its top ten account for approximately 8%. Findings and caveats of the study: Few recipient clonotypes overlapped donors; over 95% were de novo at given depth.

This specimen was PBMCs, taken 100 days after allogeneic stem cell transplant. This clonotype originated in a male patient between 18 and 35 years old who had an allogeneic stem cell transplant from a related donor, so the T cells may come from the graft donor. Some clones in this sample may be carry-over from other donors' samples. V is TRBV15 and J is TRBJ2-5; 8 bases line up with TRBD2. CDR3 in amino acids: CATSRDRGGAETQYF. The CDR3 DNA is TGTGCCACCAGCAGAGATCGGGGGGGCGCGGAGACCCAGTACTTC.